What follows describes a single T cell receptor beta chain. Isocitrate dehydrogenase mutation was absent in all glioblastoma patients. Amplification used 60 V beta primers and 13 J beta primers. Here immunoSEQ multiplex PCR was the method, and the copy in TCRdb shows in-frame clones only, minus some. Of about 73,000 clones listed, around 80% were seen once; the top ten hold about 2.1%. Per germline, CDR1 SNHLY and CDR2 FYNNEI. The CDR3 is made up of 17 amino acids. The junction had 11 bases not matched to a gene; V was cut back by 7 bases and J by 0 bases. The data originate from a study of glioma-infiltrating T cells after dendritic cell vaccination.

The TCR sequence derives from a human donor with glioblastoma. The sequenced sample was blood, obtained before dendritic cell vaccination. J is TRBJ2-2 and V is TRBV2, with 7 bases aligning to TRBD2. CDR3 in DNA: TGTGCCAGCACCCCTAGGGGTAGCGGGTCGAACACCGGGGAGCTGTTTTTT. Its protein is CASTPRGSGSNTGELFF. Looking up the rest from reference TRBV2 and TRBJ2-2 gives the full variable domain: EPEVTQTPSHQVTQMGQEVILRCVPISNHLYFYWYRQILGQKVEFLVSFYNNEISEKSEIFDDQFSVERPDGSNFTLKIRSTKLEDSAMYFCASTPRGSGSNTGELFFGEGSRLTVL.